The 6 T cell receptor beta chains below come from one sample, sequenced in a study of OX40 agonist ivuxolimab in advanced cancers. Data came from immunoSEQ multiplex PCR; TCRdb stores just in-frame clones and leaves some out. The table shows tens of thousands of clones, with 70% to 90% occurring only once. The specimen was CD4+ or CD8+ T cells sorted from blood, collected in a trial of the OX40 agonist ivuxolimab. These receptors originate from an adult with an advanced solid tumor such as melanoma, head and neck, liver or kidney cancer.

In DNA, the CDR3 is TGCGCCAGCAGCTTCAACAGGGTTTCTAATGAAAAACTGTTTTTT. Translating gives CASSFNRVSNEKLFF. The rearrangement joins TRBV5-1 to TRBJ1-4; D perhaps matches TRBD1 (6 bases). Germline V gene lookup returns CDR1 SGHRS and CDR2 YFSETQ. The CDR3 has 15 residues. The V gene lost 2 bases and the J gene lost 3 bases, with 11 bases spanning the gap. Full variable domain (outside the CDR3, taken from reference TRBV5-1 and TRBJ1-4): KAGVTQTPRYLIKTRGQQVTLSCSPISGHRSVSWYQQTPGQGLQFLFEYFSETQRNKGNFPGRFSGRQFSNSRSEMNVSTLELGDSALYLCASSFNRVSNEKLFFGSGTQLSVL.

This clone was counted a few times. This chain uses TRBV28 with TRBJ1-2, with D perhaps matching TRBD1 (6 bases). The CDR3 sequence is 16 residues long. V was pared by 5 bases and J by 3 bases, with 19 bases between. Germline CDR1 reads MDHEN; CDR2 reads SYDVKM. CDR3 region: CASSPKGGSGDYGYTF. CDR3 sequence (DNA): TGTGCCAGCAGTCCAAAAGGGGGAAGTGGAGACTATGGCTACACCTTC.

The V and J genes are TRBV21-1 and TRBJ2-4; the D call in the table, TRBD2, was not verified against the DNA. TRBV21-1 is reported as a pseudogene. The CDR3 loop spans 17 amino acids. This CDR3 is CASSKIRGLTGKNIQYF. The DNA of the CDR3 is TGTGCCAGCAGCAAAATCCGCGGTTTGACCGGGAAAAACATTCAGTACTTC.

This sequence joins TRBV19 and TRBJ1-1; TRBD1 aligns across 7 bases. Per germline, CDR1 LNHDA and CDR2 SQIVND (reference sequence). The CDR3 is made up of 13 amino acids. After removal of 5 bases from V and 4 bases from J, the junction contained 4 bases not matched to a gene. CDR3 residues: CASSPTGATEAFF. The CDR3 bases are TGTGCCAGTAGTCCTACAGGGGCCACTGAAGCTTTCTTT.

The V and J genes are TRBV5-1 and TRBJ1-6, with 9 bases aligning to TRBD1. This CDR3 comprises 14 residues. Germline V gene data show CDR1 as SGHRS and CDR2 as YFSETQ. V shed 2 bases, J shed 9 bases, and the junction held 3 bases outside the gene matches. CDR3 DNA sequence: TGCGCCAGCAGCTTTGGGACAGGGCGTTCACCCCTCCACTTT. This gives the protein CASSFGTGRSPLHF.

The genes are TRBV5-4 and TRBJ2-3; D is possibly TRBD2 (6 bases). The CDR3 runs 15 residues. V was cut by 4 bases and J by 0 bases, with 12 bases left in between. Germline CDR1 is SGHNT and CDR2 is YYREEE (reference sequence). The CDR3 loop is CASSPAGFSTDTQYF. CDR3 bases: TGTGCCAGCAGCCCCGCGGGGTTTAGCACAGATACGCAGTATTTT. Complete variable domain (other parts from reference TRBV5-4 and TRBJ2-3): ETGVTQSPTHLIKTRGQQVTLRCSSQSGHNTVSWYQQALGQGPQFIFQYYREEENGRGNFPPRFSGLQFPNYSSELNVNALELDDSALYLCASSPAGFSTDTQYFGPGTRLTVL.